Each of the 2 T cell receptor beta chains below was sequenced from the same sample in a study of shared clonotypes between healthy human individuals. Sequencing was performed with immunoSEQ multiplex PCR; in TCRdb, only in-frame clones are kept and a portion is missing. The sample includes around 700,000 clones, around 72% of them seen just once. Input material: memory CD4+ T cells sorted from blood. The subset here: CD45RA-negative fraction. Receptors were obtained from a woman aged 25 to 39 in good health.

The genes are TRBV11-2 and TRBJ2-7; weak D call: TRBD2 (5 bases). The germline V gene has CDR1 SGHAT and CDR2 FQNNGV. V was shortened by 4 bases and J by 2 bases, with 21 bases between the two germline ends. The CDR3 contains 17 residues. CDR3: CASSSTRLRGPTYEQYF. Here the CDR3 DNA reads TGTGCCAGCAGCTCAACCCGCCTCCGGGGTCCAACCTACGAGCAGTACTTC.

The chain joins TRBV2 to TRBJ1-5; D may be TRBD1 (5 bases). The germline V gene encodes CDR1 SNHLY and CDR2 FYNNEI. Trimming removed 2 bases from V and 4 bases from J, with 12 bases in between. The CDR3 runs to 15 residues. The CDR3 is CASSEFVRGNQPQHF. Here the CDR3 DNA reads TGTGCCAGCAGTGAATTTGTTAGGGGTAATCAGCCCCAGCATTTT.